Sequencing of this T cell receptor beta chain was carried out in a study of early stage breast cancer tumors. The CDR3 covers 15 residues. V lost 0 bases and J lost 2, with 11 bases in between. CDR1 and CDR2 (germline): LNHDA, SQIVND (reference sequence). Method: immunoSEQ multiplex PCR; TCRdb's copy keeps in-frame clones and lacks some. The data show about 5,000 clones, roughly 64% seen once. The TCR originated in a person between 45 and 65 years old with breast cancer. The rearrangement uses TRBV19 and TRBJ2-7; TRBD1 is a possible D gene (6 bases). The sample taken for sequencing was breast tumor tissue. CDR3 DNA: TGTGCCAGTAGTATAGACCGGGACAATCCCTACGAGCAGTACTTC. Translation gives CASSIDRDNPYEQYF.